This entry is about one T cell receptor (beta chain). Germline CDR1 and CDR2: SNHLY and FYNNEI. CDR3 length equals 16 residues. With 1 base removed from V and 5 bases from J, the gap between germline ends came to 18 bases. PCR employed 60 Vbeta and 13 Jbeta primers. The protocol was immunoSEQ multiplex PCR, while the TCRdb copy is restricted to in-frame clones and leaves out a portion. The data contain approximately 240,000 clones, roughly 91% of them singletons. This specimen belongs to a study of cytomegalovirus exposure and HLA in healthy donors. Study-level background: Membership in the Caucasian-associated ancestry cluster was found for around four fifths of nearly 400 genotyped donors.

The receptor's source is a woman in her late teens or twenties in good health and CMV-seronegative. This chain uses TRBV2 with TRBJ2-7; maybe TRBD2 (5 bases). Sequenced: PBMCs. CDR3 residues: CASSEVLRIGIDEQYF. CDR3 bases: TGTGCCAGCAGTGAAGTTTTGCGCATCGGGATCGACGAGCAGTACTTC.